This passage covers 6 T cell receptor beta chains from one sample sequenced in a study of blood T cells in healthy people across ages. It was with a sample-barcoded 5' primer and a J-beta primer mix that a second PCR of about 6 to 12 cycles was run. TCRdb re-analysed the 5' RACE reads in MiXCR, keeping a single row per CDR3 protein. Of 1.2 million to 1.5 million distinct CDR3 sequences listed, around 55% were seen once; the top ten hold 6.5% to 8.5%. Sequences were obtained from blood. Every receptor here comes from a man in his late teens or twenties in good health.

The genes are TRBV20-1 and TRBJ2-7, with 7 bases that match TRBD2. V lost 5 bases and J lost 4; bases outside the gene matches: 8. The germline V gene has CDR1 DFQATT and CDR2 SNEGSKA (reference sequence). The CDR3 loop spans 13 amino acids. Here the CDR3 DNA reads TGCAGTGCTTTCGACGGGGGGTTTTACGAGCAGTACTTC. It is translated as CSAFDGGFYEQYF.

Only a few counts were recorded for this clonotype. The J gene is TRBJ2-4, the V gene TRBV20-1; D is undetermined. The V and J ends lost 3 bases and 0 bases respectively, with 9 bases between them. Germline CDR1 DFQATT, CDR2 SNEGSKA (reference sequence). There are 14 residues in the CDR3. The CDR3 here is CSASGPLAKNIQYF. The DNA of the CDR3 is TGCAGTGCTAGCGGGCCACTAGCCAAAAACATTCAGTACTTC.

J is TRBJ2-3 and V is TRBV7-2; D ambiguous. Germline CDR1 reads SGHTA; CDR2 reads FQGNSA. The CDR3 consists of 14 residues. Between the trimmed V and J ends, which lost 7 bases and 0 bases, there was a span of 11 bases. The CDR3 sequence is CASTSMGSTDTQYF. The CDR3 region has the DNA TGTGCCAGCACCTCGATGGGGAGCACAGATACGCAGTATTTT.

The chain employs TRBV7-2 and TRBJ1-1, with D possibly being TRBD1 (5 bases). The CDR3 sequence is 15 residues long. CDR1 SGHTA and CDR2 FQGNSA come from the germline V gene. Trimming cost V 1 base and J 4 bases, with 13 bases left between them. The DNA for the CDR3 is TGTGCCAGCAGCTTAGAAGGGACCATTGGCACTGAAGCTTTCTTT. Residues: CASSLEGTIGTEAFF.

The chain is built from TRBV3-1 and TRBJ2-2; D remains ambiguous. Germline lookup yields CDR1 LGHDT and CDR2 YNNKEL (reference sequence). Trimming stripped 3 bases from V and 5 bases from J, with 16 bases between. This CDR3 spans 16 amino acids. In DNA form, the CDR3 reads TGTGCCAGCAGCCACGAAACCCCCTACTATACCGGGGAGCTGTTTTTT. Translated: CASSHETPYYTGELFF.

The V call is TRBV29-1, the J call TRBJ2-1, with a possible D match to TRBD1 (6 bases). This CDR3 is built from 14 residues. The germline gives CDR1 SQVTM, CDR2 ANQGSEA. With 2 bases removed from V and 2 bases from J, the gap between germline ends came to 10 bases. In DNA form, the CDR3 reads TGCAGCGTTGAAAGACAGGCCACCTACAATGAGCAGTTCTTC. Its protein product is CSVERQATYNEQFF.